A single sample is the source of the 18 T cell receptor beta chains below, sequenced in a study of OX40 agonist ivuxolimab in advanced cancers. TCRdb keeps only in-frame clones here, not all; method: immunoSEQ multiplex PCR. Among 50,000 to 70,000 clones listed, 70% to 90% were seen once. Sequences were derived from CD4+ or CD8+ T cells sorted from blood, sampled in a trial of the OX40 agonist ivuxolimab. The receptors were gathered from an adult with an advanced solid tumor such as melanoma, head and neck, liver or kidney cancer.

For the CDR3, the DNA is TGTGCCAGCAGTAACATCAACCGGGACGGGTCCTACGAGCAGTACTTC. Translated: CASSNINRDGSYEQYF. The V and J genes are TRBV28 and TRBJ2-7; the D gene could be TRBD1 or TRBD2 (5 bases each). The CDR3 totals 16 residues. Germline V gene sequence: CDR1 MDHEN, CDR2 SYDVKM. Trimming removed 5 bases at V and 1 base at J, with 18 bases between.

The V and J genes are TRBV19 and TRBJ2-1; 8 bases align to TRBD2. This CDR3 has 13 amino acids. The J segment lost 9 bases and the V segment lost 3 bases, leaving 4 bases of the junction unmatched. Germline V lookup: CDR1 LNHDA, CDR2 SQIVND (reference sequence). CDR3 amino acids: CASSMLSGGEQFF. The CDR3 DNA reads as TGTGCCAGTAGTATGTTAAGCGGGGGTGAGCAGTTCTTC. Looking up the rest from reference TRBV19 and TRBJ2-1 gives the full variable domain: DGGITQSPKYLFRKEGQNVTLSCEQNLNHDAMYWYRQDPGQGLRLIYYSQIVNDFQKGDIAEGYSVSREKKESFPLTVTSAQKNPTAFYLCASSMLSGGEQFFGPGTRLTVL.

The rearrangement joins TRBV9 to TRBJ2-5, with 8 bases matching TRBD2. The CDR3 spans 14 residues. Germline trimming cut 4 bases from V and 2 bases from J; bases unmatched to any gene: 4. The V gene's germline CDR1 is SGDLS and CDR2 YYNGEE. The DNA for the CDR3 is TGTGCCAGCAGCTCGGGACTAGGTCAAGAGACCCAGTACTTC. This encodes CASSSGLGQETQYF.

The rearrangement joins TRBV10-1 to TRBJ2-2, with a possible D match to TRBD2 (6 bases). The CDR3 is made up of 14 amino acids. Germline V gives CDR1 WNHNN, CDR2 SYGVQD (reference sequence). V lost 5 bases and J 4 bases, leaving 11 bases between the germline ends. CDR3 sequence (DNA): TGCGCCAGCAGTCGGGACTCAGCCACCGGGGAGCTGTTTTTT. This gives the protein CASSRDSATGELFF.

The J gene is TRBJ2-2, the V gene TRBV7-6; D is possibly TRBD1 (6 bases). The CDR3 loop spans 13 amino acids. The germline V and J ends were trimmed by 4 bases and 5 bases, with 8 bases remaining between them. Germline V gene data show CDR1 as SGHVS and CDR2 as FNYEAQ. CDR3 loop: CASSYRETGELFF. The DNA for the CDR3 is TGTGCCAGCAGCTACAGGGAAACCGGGGAGCTGTTTTTT.

The rearrangement joins TRBV9 to TRBJ2-7; a weak D match, TRBD1 (6 bases). The CDR3 is made up of 12 amino acids. Between the trimmed V and J ends, which lost 4 bases and 10 bases, there was a span of 15 bases. Germline CDR1 reads SGDLS; CDR2 reads YYNGEE. This chain's CDR3 is CASSTGTSGQYF. CDR3 sequence (DNA): TGTGCCAGCAGCACCGGGACATCCGGACAGTACTTC.

This chain uses TRBV6-4 with TRBJ2-6, with D unclear. V lost 6 bases and J 2 bases, leaving 8 bases between the germline ends. Germline lookup yields CDR1 MRHNA and CDR2 SNTAGT. This CDR3 comprises 14 residues. The CDR3 DNA is TGTGCCAGCAGCGTAACAACTGGGGCCAACGTCCTGACTTTC. Its protein is CASSVTTGANVLTF.

The chain has TRBV5-3 and TRBJ2-7; 10 bases line up with TRBD2. TRBV5-3 is an open reading frame, and its role is uncertain. This CDR3 is 16 amino acids long. V dropped 3 bases and J dropped 6; count of bases not matched to a gene: 12. CDR3 in DNA: TGTGCCAGAAGCTATATCCTCAGCGGGAGGGGGAGCGAGCAGTACTTC. Protein sequence: CARSYILSGRGSEQYF.

The chain uses TRBV7-3 and TRBJ2-3; D gene uncertain. V lost 1 base and J 3 bases, leaving 11 bases between the germline ends. Germline V gene lookup returns CDR1 SGHTA and CDR2 FQGTGA. This CDR3 has 15 residues. For the CDR3, the DNA is TGTGCCAGCAGCTTAAAAGGCTCCCCGACAGATACGCAGTATTTT. Amino acids: CASSLKGSPTDTQYF. Full variable domain (remainder filled in from reference TRBV7-3 and TRBJ2-3): GAGVSQTPSNKVTEKGKYVELRCDPISGHTALYWYRQSLGQGPEFLIYFQGTGAADDSGLPNDRFFAVRPEGSVSTLKIQRTERGDSAVYLCASSLKGSPTDTQYFGPGTRLTVL.

This clone came up a few times. In DNA form, the CDR3 reads TGTGCCAGCAGCGCAAGTAGCGGGAGGGTTGGCGAGCAGTACTTC. Its protein product is CASSASSGRVGEQYF. This chain uses TRBV11-2 with TRBJ2-7, with TRBD2 matching 11 bases. The trim removed 5 bases at V and 6 bases at J, leaving 9 bases unmatched. The CDR3 contains 15 residues. CDR1 is SGHAT, CDR2 FQNNGV, per germline.

The V and J genes are TRBV6-1 and TRBJ2-5; D call uncertain. V was trimmed by 7 bases and J by 4 bases, leaving 13 bases between them. The germline V gene has CDR1 MNHNS and CDR2 SASEGT. The CDR3 runs to 13 residues. The DNA for the CDR3 is TGTGCCAGCATTGTCCCCTGGGGAGAGACCCAGTACTTC. Protein product: CASIVPWGETQYF.

The V call is TRBV7-2, the J call TRBJ2-7, with no clear D. The CDR3 sequence is 15 residues long. Per germline, CDR1 SGHTA and CDR2 FQGNSA. The V end lost 3 bases, the J end lost 1 base, and 13 bases lay between the germline ends. This CDR3 is CASSFTLNPSYEQYF. The CDR3 DNA reads TGTGCCAGCAGCTTCACACTTAATCCTTCCTACGAGCAGTACTTC.

This clone was seen more than once but under ten times. Because it lacks the conserved phenylalanine or tryptophan at the end, this CDR3 is likely a read error. Because the CDR3's place on the DNA is in doubt, the DNA is left out and the CDR3 is given as listed by TCRdb. The CDR3 here is CSARDTGPPEV. The chain joins TRBV20-1 to TRBJ1-2. The CDR3 is made up of 11 amino acids, end residues included. Germline V gene lookup returns CDR1 DFQATT and CDR2 SNEGSKA (reference sequence).

The genes are TRBV30 and TRBJ1-6; D is undetermined. The ends were cut back, 0 bases at V and 0 bases at J, with 12 bases in the middle. Germline lookup yields CDR1 GTSNPN and CDR2 SVGIG (reference sequence). The CDR3 has 17 residues. CDR3 nucleotides: TGTGCCTGGAGTGTACAACTGACGAGCTCCTATAATTCACCCCTCCACTTT. Its translation is CAWSVQLTSSYNSPLHF.

The J gene is TRBJ2-7, the V gene TRBV27; 9 nucleotides match TRBD1. J gave up 5 bases and V 8 bases, and 7 bases lay outside the gene matches. CDR1 is MNHEY, CDR2 SMNVEV, per germline (reference sequence). This CDR3 has 13 amino acids. As DNA, the CDR3 is TGTGCCAGCCGGGGGGACAGGGTACACGAGCAGTACTTC. The encoded protein is CASRGDRVHEQYF.

This clone has only one observation. The chain combines TRBV5-6 with TRBJ2-7, with D perhaps matching TRBD1 or TRBD2 (5 bases each). The V gene lost 4 bases and the J gene lost 4 bases, with 24 bases spanning the gap. Germline V gene lookup returns CDR1 SGHDT and CDR2 YYEEEE. The CDR3 runs 17 residues. The CDR3 here is CASSPWSGQHFSYEQYF. The CDR3 DNA reads as TGTGCCAGCAGCCCATGGTCGGGGCAGCATTTTTCGTACGAGCAGTACTTC.

This chain links TRBV6-6 with TRBJ2-1, with a possible D match to TRBD2 (5 bases). The length of the CDR3 is 14 residues. In germline, CDR1 is MNHNY, CDR2 SVGAGI (reference sequence). V gave up 0 bases and J gave up 7 bases, with 10 bases separating them. The CDR3 spells CASSYSGSGNEQFF. The CDR3 DNA follows: TGTGCCAGCAGTTACTCGGGATCGGGGAATGAGCAGTTCTTC.

The chain has TRBV5-6 and TRBJ2-5; 7 bases align to TRBD2. The CDR3 has 15 residues. V shed 3 bases and J 4 bases; nucleotides not matched to a gene: 9. Per the germline V gene, CDR1 is SGHDT and CDR2 is YYEEEE. The CDR3 DNA reads as TGTGCCAGCAGCTGGAGTGGGGGACTACGAGAGACCCAGTACTTC. Protein product: CASSWSGGLRETQYF.